The 31 T cell receptor beta chains below were found in one sample sequenced in a study of technical replicates of blood from several donors. The repertoire was sequenced with immunoSEQ multiplex PCR; TCRdb's copy has only in-frame clones and lacks some. Here the sample spans 55,000 to 60,000 clones, 93% being singletons. Sequenced: PBMCs. The source is a human donor in good health. Some clones in this sample may be carry-over from other donors' samples.

This clone was seen a single time. The CDR3 sequence is CASSLGSSGNTIYF. For the CDR3, the DNA is TGCGCCAGCAGCCTGGGGAGCTCTGGAAACACCATATATTTT. V gene TRBV5-1 combines with J gene TRBJ1-3; D not resolved. The CDR3 loop spans 14 amino acids. V shed 4 bases and J shed 0 bases, with 8 bases lying between them. From germline, CDR1 is SGHRS and CDR2 YFSETQ.

This chain links TRBV15 with TRBJ2-3; D is uncertain. CDR3 length equals 15 residues. CDR1 is LNHNV and CDR2 is YYDKDF in the germline V gene (reference sequence). V dropped 0 bases and J dropped 2 bases, with 9 bases sitting between them. The CDR3 loop is CATSRDGGLTDTQYF. The CDR3 DNA reads as TGTGCCACCAGCAGAGATGGCGGTCTCACAGATACGCAGTATTTT.

The genes are TRBV6-5 and TRBJ1-2; 8 bases line up with TRBD1. The germline V gene encodes CDR1 MNHEY and CDR2 SVGAGI. The ends lost 4 bases at V and 4 bases at J; junction bases unmatched: 11. CDR3 length: 16 residues. CDR3 bases: TGTGCCAGCAGTTCTAAGACAGGGGCGGGAATCTATGGCTACACCTTC. Translated: CASSSKTGAGIYGYTF.

This rearrangement joins TRBV5-1 to TRBJ2-2, with D possibly TRBD2 on 6 matching bases. Germline V gives CDR1 SGHRS, CDR2 YFSETQ. The CDR3 is 15 amino acids. Trimming stripped 2 bases from V and 0 bases from J, with 8 bases between. For the CDR3, the DNA is TGCGCCAGCAGCTTACCGGGGGCGAACACCGGGGAGCTGTTTTTT. This sequence encodes CASSLPGANTGELFF.

The rearrangement joins TRBV2 to TRBJ2-7, with TRBD1 matching over 8 bases. The CDR3 spans 14 residues. Germline lookup yields CDR1 SNHLY and CDR2 FYNNEI. The junction had 5 bases not matched to a gene; V was cut back by 6 bases and J by 1 base. The CDR3: CASSPDRGSYEQYF. The CDR3 region has the DNA TGTGCCAGCAGCCCCGACAGGGGATCCTACGAGCAGTACTTC.

The genes are TRBV5-8 and TRBJ1-5; D ambiguous. This CDR3 is 15 amino acids long. From germline, CDR1 is SGHTS and CDR2 YDEGEE. V lost 0 bases, J lost 1 base, and 8 bases lay in between. The CDR3 coding sequence is TGTGCCAGCAGCTTGGCGGGGTTGAGCAATCAGCCCCAGCATTTT. Its translation: CASSLAGLSNQPQHF.

The rearrangement uses TRBV7-9 and TRBJ2-1, with TRBD1 matching over 7 bases. In germline, CDR1 is SEHNR, CDR2 FQNEAQ (reference sequence). Unmatched junction bases numbered 10, after V lost 6 bases and J lost 8 bases. The CDR3 spans 14 residues. The CDR3: CASRADRVLDEQFF. For the CDR3, the DNA is TGTGCCAGCAGAGCCGACAGGGTGCTGGATGAGCAGTTCTTC.

V gene TRBV30 combines with J gene TRBJ2-7, with TRBD1 matching 10 bases. Germline assignment: CDR1 GTSNPN and CDR2 SVGIG (reference sequence). V lost 5 bases and J lost 2; bases outside the gene matches: 0. The CDR3 is made up of 12 amino acids. The CDR3 is CAWGTGAYEQYF. CDR3 in DNA: TGTGCCTGGGGGACAGGGGCCTACGAGCAGTACTTC.

This sequence joins TRBV10-3 and TRBJ2-3; 12 positions match TRBD2. The CDR3 has 16 residues. The germline gives CDR1 ENHRY, CDR2 SYGVKD. The J segment lost 5 bases and the V segment lost 6 bases, leaving 9 bases of the junction unmatched. For the CDR3, the DNA is TGTGCCATCAGCGCCGGACTAGCGGGGTCGGTAGATACGCAGTATTTT. Translation gives CAISAGLAGSVDTQYF.

The V call is TRBV6-5, the J call TRBJ2-1; perhaps TRBD2 as D (6 bases). The CDR3 consists of 14 residues. V lost 6 bases to trimming and J lost 3 bases, with 12 bases between them. Germline-derived CDR1 and CDR2 are MNHEY and SVGAGI. CDR3 DNA: TGTGCCAGCAGCCCAGCGGAGGGCTACAATGAGCAGTTCTTC. Translation: CASSPAEGYNEQFF.

This chain joins TRBV7-2 and TRBJ2-1, with TRBD2 matching 11 bases. This CDR3 spans 15 amino acids. Trimming took 4 bases from V and 9 from J; bases not matched to a gene: 8. Germline-derived CDR1 and CDR2 are SGHTA and FQGNSA. For the CDR3, the DNA is TGTGCCAGCAGCTACTCGGGACTAGCGGTATTTGAGCAGTTCTTC. Its translation is CASSYSGLAVFEQFF.

The V and J genes are TRBV30 and TRBJ2-7; tentatively, D is TRBD2 (6 bases). The V end lost 2 bases, the J end lost 9 bases, and 17 bases lay between the germline ends. In germline, CDR1 is GTSNPN, CDR2 SVGIG (reference sequence). The CDR3 has 13 amino acids. The CDR3 loop reads CAWSQDVGGRQYF. DNA for the CDR3: TGTGCCTGGAGTCAGGACGTGGGGGGAAGGCAGTACTTC.

The chain has TRBV7-9 and TRBJ2-3, with TRBD1 matching 12 bases. CDR3 length equals 15 residues. The J segment lost 7 bases and the V segment lost 3 bases, leaving 5 bases of the junction unmatched. The germline V gene has CDR1 SEHNR and CDR2 FQNEAQ (reference sequence). DNA of the CDR3: TGTGCCAGCAGCTTGGGGACAGGGGGCGGAAATACGCAGTATTTT. It is translated as CASSLGTGGGNTQYF.

V and J are TRBV7-2 and TRBJ2-5; 8 nucleotides agree with TRBD1. From germline, CDR1 is SGHTA and CDR2 FQGNSA. The trim removed 4 bases at V and 1 base at J, leaving 8 bases unmatched. The CDR3 has 16 amino acids. CDR3 bases: TGTGCCAGCAGCTCCCGCCGAGGACAGGGCCAAGAGACCCAGTACTTC. Amino acid sequence: CASSSRRGQGQETQYF.

The chain employs TRBV6-1 and TRBJ1-2; 8 bases align to TRBD1. V trimming: 4 bases; J trimming: 4 bases; junction bases outside the gene matches: 5. CDR3 length: 14 residues. Germline CDR1 MNHNS, CDR2 SASEGT. The DNA for the CDR3 is TGTGCCAGCAGTGGGACAGGGTGGGGCTATGGCTACACCTTC. Translated, it gives CASSGTGWGYGYTF.

The chain joins TRBV5-4 to TRBJ1-1, with D unresolved. The ends were cut back, 0 bases at V and 3 bases at J, with 6 bases in the middle. From germline, CDR1 is SGHNT and CDR2 YYREEE (reference sequence). The CDR3 runs 13 residues. The CDR3 DNA reads TGTGCCAGCAGCTTGGGGCAGGACACTGAAGCTTTCTTT. This gives the protein CASSLGQDTEAFF.

The chain has TRBV6-6 and TRBJ2-2; D not resolved. Per germline, CDR1 MNHNY and CDR2 SVGAGI (reference sequence). This CDR3 spans 11 amino acids. Between the trimmed V and J ends, which lost 8 bases and 5 bases, there was a span of 6 bases. CDR3 in amino acids: CASRYTGELFF. Here the CDR3 DNA reads TGTGCCAGCCGGTATACCGGGGAGCTGTTTTTT.

The rearrangement joins TRBV7-9 to TRBJ1-2; TRBD1 agrees at 10 bases. The CDR3 has 15 residues. V lost 5 bases to trimming and J lost 5 bases; unmatched junction nucleotides: 8. Germline CDR1 reads SEHNR; CDR2 reads FQNEAQ (reference sequence). The DNA for the CDR3 is TGTGCCAGCAGCCCGGTGTGGGACAGGGGTTATGGCTACACCTTC. Translating it yields CASSPVWDRGYGYTF.

The V gene is TRBV6-5, the J gene TRBJ2-7, with 10 bases fitting TRBD2. With V trimmed by 6 bases and J by 2 bases, 7 bases remained unmatched. Germline loops: CDR1 MNHEY, CDR2 SVGAGI. This CDR3 is 15 amino acids long. Written as DNA, the CDR3 is TGTGCCAGCAGAGCATTAGCGGGAGGACCCTACGAGCAGTACTTC. It codes for CASRALAGGPYEQYF.

V gene TRBV2 combines with J gene TRBJ2-1; D may be TRBD2 (5 bases). CDR1 SNHLY and CDR2 FYNNEI come from the germline V gene. The CDR3 length is 14 residues. The V end lost 4 bases, the J end lost 3 bases, and 10 bases lay between the germline ends. The CDR3 loop is CASSARLIYNEQFF. CDR3 in DNA: TGTGCCAGCAGTGCTAGACTAATCTACAATGAGCAGTTCTTC.

This chain links TRBV5-1 with TRBJ2-3; 10 nucleotides line up with TRBD2. The CDR3 consists of 14 residues. J lost 5 bases, V lost 4 bases, and 4 bases had no gene match. The germline CDR1 and CDR2 sequences are SGHRS and YFSETQ. CDR3 protein: CASSILAGGDTQYF. The CDR3 DNA reads as TGCGCCAGCAGCATATTAGCGGGGGGAGATACGCAGTATTTT.

V usage is TRBV30 and J usage is TRBJ1-6, with D perhaps TRBD1 (6 bases). The germline CDR1 and CDR2 sequences are GTSNPN and SVGIG (reference sequence). The CDR3 is 14 amino acids. V was cut by 1 base and J by 7 bases, with 11 bases left in between. The CDR3 sequence is CAWSAKGGNSPLHF. The CDR3 bases are TGTGCCTGGAGTGCTAAGGGGGGGAATTCACCCCTCCACTTT.

This sequence joins TRBV6-6 and TRBJ1-5, with 7 bases aligning to TRBD1. V shed 5 bases, J shed 6 bases, and the junction held 4 bases outside the gene matches. The CDR3 loop spans 13 amino acids. The germline CDR1 and CDR2 sequences are MNHNY and SVGAGI (reference sequence). DNA for the CDR3: TGTGCCAGCAGTGCCGCAGGGGGTCAGCCCCAGCATTTT. This translates into CASSAAGGQPQHF.

This rearrangement joins TRBV7-8 to TRBJ2-5; D remains ambiguous. Trimming removed 5 bases at V and 4 bases at J, with 11 bases between. The length of the CDR3 is 13 residues. Germline lookup yields CDR1 SGHVS and CDR2 FQNEAQ. DNA for the CDR3: TGTGCCAGCAGCCCATCGTACGGAGAGACCCAGTACTTC. Its protein product is CASSPSYGETQYF.

The rearrangement uses TRBV30 and TRBJ2-7; D is undetermined. Germline assignment: CDR1 GTSNPN and CDR2 SVGIG (reference sequence). The CDR3 is made up of 12 amino acids. The V end lost 3 bases, the J end lost 0 bases, and 6 bases lay between the germline ends. For the CDR3, the DNA is TGTGCCTGGAGCCAGAACTCCTACGAGCAGTACTTC. Encoded protein: CAWSQNSYEQYF.

J is TRBJ2-7 and V is TRBV5-6; the D is unclear. The CDR3 consists of 13 residues. Germline V gene data show CDR1 as SGHDT and CDR2 as YYEEEE. Trimming removed 3 bases at V and 0 bases at J, with 7 bases between. The DNA for the CDR3 is TGTGCCAGCAGCTCCTTGAGCTCCTACGAGCAGTACTTC. Translated, it gives CASSSLSSYEQYF.

J is TRBJ2-5 and V is TRBV18; D may be TRBD2 (7 bases). CDR1 is KGHSH and CDR2 is LQKENI in the germline V gene. The CDR3 totals 13 residues. Trimming left V 3 bases short and J 5 bases short, with 10 bases between. This CDR3 is CASSPGGLETQYF. The CDR3 DNA is TGTGCCAGCTCACCCGGGGGGCTGGAGACCCAGTACTTC.

V gene TRBV6-5 combines with J gene TRBJ2-5, with a tentative D call TRBD1 (7 bases). Trimming cost V 4 bases and J 5 bases, with 14 bases left between them. From germline, CDR1 is MNHEY and CDR2 SVGAGI. The CDR3 runs to 14 residues. Here the CDR3 reads CASSFFQGGETQYF. The CDR3 DNA reads TGTGCCAGCAGTTTCTTTCAGGGGGGCGAGACCCAGTACTTC.

The genes are TRBV4-2 and TRBJ2-2; TRBD2 agrees at 10 bases. The CDR3 has 15 residues. V lost 1 base, J lost 7 bases, and 3 bases stayed unmatched. From germline, CDR1 is LGHNA and CDR2 YNFKEQ. The CDR3 DNA sequence: TGTGCCAGCAGCCAAGCGCTAGCGGGAGTCGGGGAGCTGTTTTTT. Its protein product is CASSQALAGVGELFF.

This clone was observed a single time. V gene TRBV7-9 combines with J gene TRBJ2-7; possibly TRBD2 for D (7 bases). The CDR3 is 18 residues long. Germline V gene sequence: CDR1 SEHNR, CDR2 FQNEAQ (reference sequence). The V end lost 2 bases, the J end lost 3 bases, and 23 bases lay between the germline ends. Written as DNA, the CDR3 is TGTGCCAGCAGCTTACACGGGGGCTCGAGGCTAGCGGACTACGAGCAGTACTTC. It is translated as CASSLHGGSRLADYEQYF. The variable domain in full, with the rest retrieved from reference TRBV7-9 and TRBJ2-7, is DTGVSQNPRHKITKRGQNVTFRCDPISEHNRLYWYRQTLGQGPEFLTYFQNEAQLEKSRLLSDRFSAERPKGSFSTLEIQRTEQGDSAMYLCASSLHGGSRLADYEQYFGPGTRLTVT.

The chain combines TRBV2 with TRBJ1-2; unclear D gene. V dropped 4 bases and J dropped 10 bases, with 22 bases sitting between them. This CDR3 is built from 15 residues. CDR1 is SNHLY and CDR2 is FYNNEI in the germline V gene. The CDR3 reads CASSGLEGNRRDYTF. CDR3 DNA sequence: TGTGCCAGCAGTGGATTGGAAGGTAACCGGCGGGACTACACCTTC.